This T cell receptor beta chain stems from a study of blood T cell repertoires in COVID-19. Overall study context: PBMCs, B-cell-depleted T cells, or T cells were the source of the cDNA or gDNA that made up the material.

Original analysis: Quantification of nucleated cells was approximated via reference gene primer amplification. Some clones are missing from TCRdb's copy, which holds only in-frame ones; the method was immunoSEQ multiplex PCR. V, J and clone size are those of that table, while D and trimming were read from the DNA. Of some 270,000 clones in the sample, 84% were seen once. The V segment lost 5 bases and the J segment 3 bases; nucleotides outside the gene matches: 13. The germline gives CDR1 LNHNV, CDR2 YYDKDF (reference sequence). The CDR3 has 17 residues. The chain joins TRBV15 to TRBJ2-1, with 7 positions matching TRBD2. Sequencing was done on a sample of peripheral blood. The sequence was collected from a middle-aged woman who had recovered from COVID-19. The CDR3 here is CATSPQRGSGLYNEQFF. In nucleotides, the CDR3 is TGTGCCACCAGCCCCCAGCGGGGTAGCGGACTCTACAATGAGCAGTTCTTC.